This TCR beta chain stems from a study of T-cell reconstitution after alpha-beta-depleted transplantation in children. Study-wide results and caveats: At day 60, the high TCRbeta diversity found in some patients originated from recipient T cells and thymic progenitors that had survived. Hyperexpanded clones declined; after one year, newly produced T cells mostly supplied diversity. Reportedly, roughly two months post-transplant, alpha-beta T cells arose from several hundred expanded graft clones.

Preparation of the TCRbeta library used unique molecular identifiers. TCRdb re-called the PCR reads with MiXCR, one entry per CDR3 protein. This table has around 450,000 distinct CDR3 sequences, 15% to 20% appearing once. Turning to this clonotype: Its antigen is undetermined.

The germline CDR1 and CDR2 sequences are SGDLS and YYNGEE. This CDR3 spans 15 amino acids. The V gene end was trimmed by 0 bases and the J gene end by 8 bases; junction bases not matched to a gene: 7. This sequence was found in a boy under three years old who had a stem cell transplant for Wiskott-Aldrich syndrome, so the T cells may come from the graft donor. J is TRBJ2-1 and V is TRBV9; 8 bases map to TRBD2. The starting material was PBMCs, mostly from graft donor cells, obtained 360 days after TCRalphabeta/CD19-depleted stem cell transplant. CDR3 DNA sequence: TGTGCCAGCAGCGTAGGAATCAGCGGGAGCGATGAGCAGTTCTTC. It codes for CASSVGISGSDEQFF.